These T cell receptor beta chains were read from a single sample in a study of T-cell memory formation after mild COVID-19. TCRdb re-derived calls from the 5' RACE reads in MiXCR, one entry per CDR3 protein. The sample carries under 650,000 distinct CDR3 sequences, roughly 18% recorded once. Sequencing used PBMCs or a T cell subset sorted from them (not recorded which). These receptors were obtained from an adult woman who had mild COVID-19 (a few samples of this study predate the infection). Cell type and time point are not known. Both conserved end residues are part of each CDR3.

CASVPVGYNEQFF	TRBV7-9	TRBJ2-1
CASSDPSGRGGGYTF	TRBV2	TRBJ1-2
CASSSDSHKNTEAFF	TRBV7-6	TRBJ1-1
CASGGAVVFF	TRBV19	TRBJ2-1
CASSPDPSYEQYF	TRBV5-1	TRBJ2-7
CASSPGPISYNEQFF	TRBV4-1	TRBJ2-1
CASSPTRGASGSAKNIQYF	TRBV4-3	TRBJ2-4
CASSPLSPELTAFF	TRBV18	TRBJ1-1
CASSQALGRGGSTDTQYF	TRBV4-3	TRBJ2-3
CASSLSRQGRSNEQFF	TRBV12-3/TRBV12-4	TRBJ2-1
CASSLGGTSGRANEQFF	TRBV7-2	TRBJ2-1
CASGSYGRENGYMETQYF	TRBV12-3/TRBV12-4	TRBJ2-5
CASSPDSYYQSQETQYF	TRBV3-1	TRBJ2-5
CATSDRTLSNTQYF	TRBV24-1	TRBJ2-3
CASTEGLAGSYEQYF	TRBV7-2	TRBJ2-7
CSARSVESSYNEQFF	TRBV20-1	TRBJ2-1
CASSQGLAGGTYEQYF	TRBV4-3	TRBJ2-7
CASSLAMDRIAETQYF	TRBV7-6	TRBJ2-5
CASSQGQGLYNEQFF	TRBV7-2	TRBJ2-1
CASSLVPLDAYEQYF	TRBV7-2	TRBJ2-7
CASSDRGRSEAFF	TRBV6-5	TRBJ1-1
CASSLNGPATPRYNEQFF	TRBV5-1	TRBJ2-1
CASSLLGVGYTF	TRBV7-9	TRBJ1-2
CASSIWILANQPQHF	TRBV19	TRBJ1-5
CSARDRRAKNIQYF	TRBV20-1	TRBJ2-4
CSARDPQGAKNIQYF	TRBV20-1	TRBJ2-4
CASSPPGGGYEQYF	TRBV7-9	TRBJ2-7
CASRPDWANYGYTF	TRBV6-5	TRBJ1-2
CSVEGRGWEQFF	TRBV29-1	TRBJ2-1